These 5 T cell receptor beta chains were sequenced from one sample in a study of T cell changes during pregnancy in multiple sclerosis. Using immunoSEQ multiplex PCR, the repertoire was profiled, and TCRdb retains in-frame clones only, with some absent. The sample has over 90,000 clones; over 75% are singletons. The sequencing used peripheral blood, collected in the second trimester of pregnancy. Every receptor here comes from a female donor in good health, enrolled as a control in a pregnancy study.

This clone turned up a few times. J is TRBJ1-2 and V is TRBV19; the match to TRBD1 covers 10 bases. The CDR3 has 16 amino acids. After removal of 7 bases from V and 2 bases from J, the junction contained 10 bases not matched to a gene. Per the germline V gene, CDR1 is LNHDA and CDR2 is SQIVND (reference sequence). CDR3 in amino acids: CASKFGQGEINYGYTF. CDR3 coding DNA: TGTGCCAGTAAATTCGGACAGGGGGAGATAAACTATGGCTACACCTTC.

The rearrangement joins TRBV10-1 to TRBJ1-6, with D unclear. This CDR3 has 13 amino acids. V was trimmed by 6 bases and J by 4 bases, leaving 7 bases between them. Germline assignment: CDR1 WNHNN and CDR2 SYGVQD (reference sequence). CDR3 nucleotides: TGCGCCAGCAGCGAACAGTATAATTCACCCCTCCACTTT. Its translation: CASSEQYNSPLHF.

CDR3 sequence: CASSQGLARAGELFF. In DNA, the CDR3 is TGCGCCAGCAGCCAAGGACTAGCTCGGGCCGGGGAGCTGTTTTTT. The chain joins TRBV4-1 to TRBJ2-2; 7 nucleotides align to TRBD2. V shed 1 base and J 6 bases; nucleotides not matched to a gene: 5. Per the germline V gene, CDR1 is MGHRA and CDR2 is YSYEKL. The CDR3 runs 15 residues.

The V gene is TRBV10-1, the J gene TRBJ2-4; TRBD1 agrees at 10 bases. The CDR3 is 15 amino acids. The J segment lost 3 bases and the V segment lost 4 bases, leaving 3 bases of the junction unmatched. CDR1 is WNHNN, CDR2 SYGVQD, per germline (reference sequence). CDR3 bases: TGCGCCAGCAGTGCCGGGACAGGGGACAAAAACATTCAGTACTTC. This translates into CASSAGTGDKNIQYF.

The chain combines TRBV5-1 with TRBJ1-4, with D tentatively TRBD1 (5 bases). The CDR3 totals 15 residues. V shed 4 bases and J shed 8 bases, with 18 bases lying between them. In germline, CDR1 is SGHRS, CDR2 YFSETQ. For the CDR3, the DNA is TGCGCCAGCAGCCCTAACGCAGGGAGGAGCGAAAAACTGTTTTTT. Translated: CASSPNAGRSEKLFF.